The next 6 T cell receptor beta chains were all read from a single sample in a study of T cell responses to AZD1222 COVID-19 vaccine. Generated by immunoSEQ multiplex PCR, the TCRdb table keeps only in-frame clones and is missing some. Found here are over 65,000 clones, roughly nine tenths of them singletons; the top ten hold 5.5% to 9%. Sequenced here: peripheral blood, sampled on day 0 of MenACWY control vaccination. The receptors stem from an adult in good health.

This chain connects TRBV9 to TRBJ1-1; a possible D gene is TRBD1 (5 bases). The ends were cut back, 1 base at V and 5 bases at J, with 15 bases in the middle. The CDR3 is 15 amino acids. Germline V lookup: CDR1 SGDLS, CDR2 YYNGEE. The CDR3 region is CASSVLQGPGTEAFF. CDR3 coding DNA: TGTGCCAGCAGCGTACTCCAGGGACCTGGAACTGAAGCTTTCTTT.

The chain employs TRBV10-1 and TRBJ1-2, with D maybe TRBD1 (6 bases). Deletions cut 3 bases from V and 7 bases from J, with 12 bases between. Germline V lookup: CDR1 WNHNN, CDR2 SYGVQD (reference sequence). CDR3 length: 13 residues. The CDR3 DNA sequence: TGCGCCAGCAGTGACCAGGGGCCGGTTGGCTACACCTTC. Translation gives CASSDQGPVGYTF.

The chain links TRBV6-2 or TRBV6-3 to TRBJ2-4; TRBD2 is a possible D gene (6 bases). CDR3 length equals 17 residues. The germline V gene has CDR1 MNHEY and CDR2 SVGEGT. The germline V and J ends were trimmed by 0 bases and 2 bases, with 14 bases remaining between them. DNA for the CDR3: TGTGCCAGCAGTTACTCGTTCCGGGAGAGTCCCAAAAACATTCAGTACTTC. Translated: CASSYSFRESPKNIQYF.

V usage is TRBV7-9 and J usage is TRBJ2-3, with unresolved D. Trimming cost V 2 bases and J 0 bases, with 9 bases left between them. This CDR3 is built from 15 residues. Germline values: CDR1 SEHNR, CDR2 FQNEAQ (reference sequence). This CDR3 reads CASSLSRISTDTQYF. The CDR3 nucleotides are TGTGCCAGCAGCTTATCGAGGATTAGCACAGATACGCAGTATTTT.

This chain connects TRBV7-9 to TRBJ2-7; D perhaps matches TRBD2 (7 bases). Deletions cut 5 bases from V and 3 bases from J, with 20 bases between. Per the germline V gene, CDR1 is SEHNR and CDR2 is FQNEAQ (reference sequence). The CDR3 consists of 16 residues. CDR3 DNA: TGTGCCAGCAGCGGGGGGGCCGGGACGGGGAACTACGAGCAGTACTTC. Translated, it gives CASSGGAGTGNYEQYF.

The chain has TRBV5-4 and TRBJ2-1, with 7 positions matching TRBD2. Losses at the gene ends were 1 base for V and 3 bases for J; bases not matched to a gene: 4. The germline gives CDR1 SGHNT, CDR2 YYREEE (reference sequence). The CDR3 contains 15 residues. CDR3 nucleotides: TGTGCCAGCAGCTTGAAGCGGGAAGTCTACAATGAGCAGTTCTTC. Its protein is CASSLKREVYNEQFF.